The entry below describes one TCR beta chain. TCRdb recomputed calls from the 5' RACE reads with MiXCR, one row per CDR3 protein. Here the sample spans some 240,000 distinct CDR3 sequences, about 8% being singletons. Trimming took 3 bases from V and 6 from J, leaving 12 bases between them. Germline CDR1 SEHNR, CDR2 FQNEAQ (reference sequence). This CDR3 has 14 amino acids. The data were obtained in a study of identical twins. This same sample was also taken into another study, of yellow fever vaccine responses in identical twins.

This chain connects TRBV7-9 to TRBJ2-1; D uncertain. The sample consisted of CD8+ T cells sorted from blood. The sequence came from a young woman in good health. CDR3 sequence reads: CASSFGYGTNEQFF. CDR3 DNA sequence: TGTGCCAGCAGCTTTGGTTACGGCACCAATGAGCAGTTCTTC.